Listed here are 4 T cell receptor beta chains from one sample, sequenced in a study of blood T cells in healthy people across ages. Combining a sample-barcoded 5' primer with a J-beta primer mix, a second PCR ran for roughly 7 to 12 cycles. Each CDR3 protein gets one entry after TCRdb re-called the 5' RACE reads with MiXCR. The table records about 780,000 distinct CDR3 sequences, around half of them present only once. Sequencing input: blood. The receptors derive from an elderly man in good health.

The chain links TRBV4-3 to TRBJ2-5; maybe TRBD2 (6 bases). The germline V gene encodes CDR1 LGHNA and CDR2 YSLEER. The CDR3 runs 16 residues. With 0 bases removed from V and 11 bases from J, the gap between germline ends came to 22 bases. CDR3 protein: CASSQDHTSLWNEQYF. As DNA, the CDR3 is TGCGCCAGCAGCCAAGATCACACTAGCCTATGGAATGAGCAGTACTTC.

In regard to this clonotype: This may be a read error: a much more frequent sequence differs by one nucleotide. The chain has TRBV11-2 and TRBJ2-3, with 9 nucleotides matching TRBD2. There are 14 residues in the CDR3. Looked up from germline, CDR1 is SGHAT and CDR2 is FQNNGV. The CDR3 sequence is CANSSRPAGGTQYF. DNA for the CDR3: TGTGCCAACAGCTCACGACCAGCGGGAGGAACGCAGTATTTT.

The V gene is TRBV30, the J gene TRBJ1-1; a weak D match, TRBD1 (6 bases). The CDR3 is 13 residues long. The germline V gene encodes CDR1 GTSNPN and CDR2 SVGIG (reference sequence). The V end lost 4 bases, the J end lost 0 bases, and 9 bases lay between the germline ends. CDR3 sequence: CAWNRGMNTEAFF. Here the CDR3 DNA reads TGTGCCTGGAATAGGGGGATGAACACTGAAGCTTTCTTT.

This clonotype was counted at least ten times. The chain joins TRBV6-2 or TRBV6-3 to TRBJ2-7; D uncertain. The CDR3 runs to 11 residues. Trimming took 4 bases from V and 3 from J, leaving 4 bases between them. Germline lookup yields CDR1 MNHEY and CDR2 SVGEGT. The CDR3 here is CASSFHYEQYF. CDR3 bases: TGTGCCAGCAGTTTCCACTACGAGCAGTACTTC.